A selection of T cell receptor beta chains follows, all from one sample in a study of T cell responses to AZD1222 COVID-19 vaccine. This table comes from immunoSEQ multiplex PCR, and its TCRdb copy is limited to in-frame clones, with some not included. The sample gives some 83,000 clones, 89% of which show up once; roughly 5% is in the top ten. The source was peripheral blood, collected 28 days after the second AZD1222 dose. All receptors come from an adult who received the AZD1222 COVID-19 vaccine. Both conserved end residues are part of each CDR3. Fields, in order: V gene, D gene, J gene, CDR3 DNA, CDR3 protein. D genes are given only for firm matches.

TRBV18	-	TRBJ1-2	TGTGCCAGCTCACCGGGACGACTCCAGGGCTATGGCTACACCTTC	CASSPGRLQGYGYTF
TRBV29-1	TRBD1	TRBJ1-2	TGCAGCGTTACTGACAGGGTGGGCGGCTACACCTTC	CSVTDRVGGYTF
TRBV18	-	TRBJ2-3	TGTGCCAGCTCACCTGGGACCTCCCCAGATACGCAGTATTTT	CASSPGTSPDTQYF
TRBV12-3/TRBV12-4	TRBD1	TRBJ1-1	TGTGCCAGCAGTCGACAGGGGGCGATAGCTTTCTTT	CASSRQGAIAFF
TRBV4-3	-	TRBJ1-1	TGCGCCAGCAGCCAACCCTCTCAGGGAAAGTTTGGCCCGAACACTGAAGCTTTCTTT	CASSQPSQGKFGPNTEAFF
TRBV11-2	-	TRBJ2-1	TGTGCCAGCAGCTTAGCAGTTTACAATGAGCAGTTCTTC	CASSLAVYNEQFF
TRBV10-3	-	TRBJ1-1	TGTGCCATCAGTGAGTCAAAAGGACCCATAAACACTGAAGCTTTCTTT	CAISESKGPINTEAFF
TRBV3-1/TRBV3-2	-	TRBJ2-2	TGTGCCAGCAGCCATTTTCTCCCCGGGGAGCTGTTTTTT	CASSHFLPGELFF
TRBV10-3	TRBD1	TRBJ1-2	TGTGCCGCCAGGGGCCAGCCGACAGGGAGCTATGGCTACACCTTC	CAARGQPTGSYGYTF
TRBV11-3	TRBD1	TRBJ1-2	TGTGCCAGCAGCTCGACAGGGGGAGGTGGCTACACCTTC	CASSSTGGGGYTF
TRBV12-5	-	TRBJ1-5	TGTGCTAGTGGCACGTTGGGCTTGAGGCCCCAGCATTTT	CASGTLGLRPQHF
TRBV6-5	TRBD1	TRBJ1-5	TGTGCCAGCAGTTACGACAGGGCCCGTCAGCCCCAGCATTTT	CASSYDRARQPQHF
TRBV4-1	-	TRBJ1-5	TGCGCCAGCAGCCAAGAAGTCCGGGGCGGGCCCCAGCATTTT	CASSQEVRGGPQHF
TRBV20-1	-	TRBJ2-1	TGCAGTGCTAGTGGTGGGGGGGCTAATGAGCAGTTCTTC	CSASGGGANEQFF
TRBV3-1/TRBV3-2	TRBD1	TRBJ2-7	TGTGCCAGCAGCCAAGAGTTGTCAGGGGGCCCCTACGAGCAGTACTTC	CASSQELSGGPYEQYF
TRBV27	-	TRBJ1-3	TGTGCCAGCAGTAGCGATATCTCTGGAAACACCATATATTTT	CASSSDISGNTIYF
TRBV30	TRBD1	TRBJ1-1	TGTGCCAGAGGGGCCGGGACAGGGCACACTGAAGCTTTCTTT	CARGAGTGHTEAFF